This entry concerns a single T cell receptor (beta chain). This CDR3 region has 11 residues. V lost 7 bases and J 3 bases, leaving 10 bases between the germline ends. Germline V gene data show CDR1 as GTSNPN and CDR2 as SVGIG (reference sequence). The table came from immunoSEQ multiplex PCR; TCRdb's copy has only in-frame clones and leaves some out. The data contain 90,000 to 120,000 clones, under 95% of them singletons. This record belongs to a study of T cell responses to AZD1222 COVID-19 vaccine. The chain links TRBV30 to TRBJ2-7; D ambiguous. The source of this sequence is an adult who received the AZD1222 COVID-19 vaccine. The starting material was peripheral blood, obtained 28 days after the second AZD1222 dose. The CDR3 loop reads CALGRNYEQYF. The CDR3 DNA reads TGTGCCTTAGGACGGAACTACGAGCAGTACTTC.